The sequence of this T cell receptor (beta chain) was determined in a study of CD8+ T cells in alopecia areata. On the study more broadly: Patients in the study were on tofacitinib for 6 to 18 months, then off it for 6 months.

Treatment noted: oral pan-JAK inhibitor, 5-10 mg twice daily. The study's findings and limits: Many expanded lesional clones persisted in scalp and blood during tofacitinib.

RNA extraction and reverse transcription yielded cDNA as sequencing template. Sequencing was performed with immunoSEQ multiplex PCR; in TCRdb, only in-frame clones are kept and a portion is missing. This sample yields some 170,000 clones, of which approximately 59% are seen a single time; 15% to 20% belongs to the top ten. Concerning this clone itself: The antigen is unknown.

This CDR3 is 15 amino acids long. V lost 6 bases, J lost 2 bases, and 9 bases stayed unmatched. The germline gives CDR1 SQVTM, CDR2 ANQGSEA. The receptor's source is a human donor with alopecia areata. The sample here was CD4+ T cells sorted from blood, taken between weeks 55 and 65, from a patient treated with tofacitinib. The chain couples TRBV29-1 to TRBJ1-2; 10 bases are a match to TRBD1. The CDR3 loop is CSVETGTGVNYGYTF. As DNA, the CDR3 is TGCAGCGTGGAAACCGGGACAGGGGTGAACTATGGCTACACCTTC.